Listed here are 24 T cell receptor beta chains from one sample, sequenced in a study of shared clonotypes between healthy human individuals. Sequencing was performed with immunoSEQ multiplex PCR; in TCRdb, only in-frame clones are kept and a portion is missing. The sample holds 500,000 to 650,000 clones, roughly four fifths seen once. Material for sequencing was PBMCs. These receptors were collected from a woman aged 40 to 50 in good health. Some clones in this sample may be carry-over from other donors' samples.

This sequence joins TRBV7-2 and TRBJ2-1; 12 positions match TRBD2. The J segment lost 7 bases and the V segment lost 5 bases, leaving 9 bases of the junction unmatched. From germline, CDR1 is SGHTA and CDR2 FQGNSA. This CDR3 region has 16 residues. This CDR3 reads CASSLSWTSGKNEQFF. The CDR3 bases are TGTGCCAGCAGCCTCAGTTGGACTAGCGGGAAGAATGAGCAGTTCTTC. Full variable domain (remainder filled in from reference TRBV7-2 and TRBJ2-1): GAGVSQSPSNKVTEKGKDVELRCDPISGHTALYWYRQSLGQGLEFLIYFQGNSAPDKSGLPSDRFSAERTGGSVSTLTIQRTQQEDSAVYLCASSLSWTSGKNEQFFGPGTRLTVL.

The rearrangement uses TRBV7-3 and TRBJ2-7; D is undetermined. The germline V and J ends were trimmed by 1 base and 3 bases, with 13 bases remaining between them. The length of the CDR3 is 15 residues. Germline V gene sequence: CDR1 SGHTA, CDR2 FQGTGA. This CDR3 is CASSLNPGVGYEQYF. The CDR3 DNA sequence: TGTGCCAGCAGCTTAAACCCCGGAGTGGGCTACGAGCAGTACTTC.

This clone has only a few counts. Given a much more abundant clone one base away, this may be a read error. The chain couples TRBV29-1 to TRBJ1-1, with 8 bases lining up with TRBD1. Germline V gene data show CDR1 as SQVTM and CDR2 as ANQGSEA. The CDR3 totals 13 residues. In DNA, the CDR3 is TGCAACGCAGGACAGGGAATGAACACTGAAGCTTTCTTT. Protein: CNAGQGMNTEAFF.

This clone has just a few counts. This chain uses TRBV28 with TRBJ2-7; D unclear. V lost 4 bases, J lost 3 bases, and 10 bases lay in between. CDR1 and CDR2 (germline): MDHEN, SYDVKM. CDR3 length equals 13 residues. In nucleotides, the CDR3 is TGTGCCAGCAGTTCTACAGCGCTCTACGAGCAGTACTTC. This encodes CASSSTALYEQYF.

The chain joins TRBV27 to TRBJ1-3; D unresolved. Trimming took off 0 bases at V and 0 bases at J, with 18 bases between the two ends. In germline, CDR1 is MNHEY, CDR2 SMNVEV (reference sequence). This CDR3 has 19 amino acids. The CDR3 region is CASSLSSPQVGVSGNTIYF. The CDR3 DNA sequence: TGTGCCAGCAGTTTATCGAGCCCACAAGTCGGGGTCTCTGGAAACACCATATATTTT.

The rearrangement links TRBV9 to TRBJ1-2; 7 bases line up with TRBD1. Trimming took 4 bases from V and 8 from J; bases not matched to a gene: 11. The CDR3 covers 14 residues. Looked up from germline, CDR1 is SGDLS and CDR2 is YYNGEE. The CDR3 loop is CASSTRQGSYGYTF. The CDR3 bases are TGTGCCAGCAGCACGCGACAGGGAAGTTACGGCTACACCTTC.

Concerning this clone itself: A much larger clone is a single base away; this may be a read error. The V gene is TRBV29-1, the J gene TRBJ1-2; 8 bases agree with TRBD1. The germline V gene has CDR1 SQVTM and CDR2 ANQGSEA. This CDR3 contains 16 residues. CDR3 coding DNA: TGCAGCGTTGAGGGGGTCAGGGGGCGCGCAAACTGTGGCTACACCTTC. It is translated as CSVEGVRGRANCGYTF.

A few counts support this clone. The CDR3 DNA reads TGTGCCATCACGTACAGGGCGAACTACGAGCAGTACTTC. Its translation: CAITYRANYEQYF. This chain links TRBV2 with TRBJ2-7; D possibly corresponds to TRBD1 (6 bases). This CDR3 is built from 13 residues. CDR1 is SNHLY and CDR2 is FYNNEI in the germline V gene. Trimming took 10 bases from V and 3 from J, leaving 16 bases between them.

The chain joins TRBV7-2 to TRBJ2-7, with a weak D call TRBD1 (5 bases). The CDR3 is made up of 16 amino acids. CDR1 is SGHTA and CDR2 is FQGNSA in the germline V gene. The ends were cut back, 1 base at V and 2 bases at J, with 15 bases in the middle. The chain's CDR3 is CASSLVGALTTYEQYF. The CDR3, as DNA: TGTGCCAGCAGCTTAGTAGGGGCTCTCACCACCTACGAGCAGTACTTC.

The chain joins TRBV10-3 to TRBJ2-1; 11 nucleotides agree with TRBD2. Per germline, CDR1 ENHRY and CDR2 SYGVKD. The CDR3 runs 13 residues. J was trimmed by 7 bases and V by 4 bases; bases with no gene match: 0. The CDR3 protein is CAISGTSGNEQFF. The DNA of the CDR3 is TGTGCCATCAGTGGGACTAGCGGGAATGAGCAGTTCTTC.

The chain combines TRBV5-6 with TRBJ2-6; D is ambiguous. The germline gives CDR1 SGHDT, CDR2 YYEEEE. The V end was cut by 4 bases, the J end by 0 bases, with 14 bases between. The CDR3 is 17 amino acids. CDR3 region: CASSHTPIASGANVLTF. In DNA, the CDR3 is TGTGCCAGCAGCCATACTCCGATCGCCTCTGGGGCCAACGTCCTGACTTTC.

The rearrangement links TRBV10-3 to TRBJ1-1; 7 nucleotides agree with TRBD1. J lost 5 bases, V lost 6 bases, and 12 bases had no gene match. From germline, CDR1 is ENHRY and CDR2 SYGVKD. The CDR3 length is 15 residues. CDR3 loop: CAISGTVHSRTEAFF. The DNA of the CDR3 is TGTGCCATCAGCGGGACAGTCCATTCGAGAACTGAAGCTTTCTTT.

This clone was counted at least ten times. The V call is TRBV13, the J call TRBJ2-2; unclear D gene. The length of the CDR3 is 15 residues. CDR1 is PRHDT, CDR2 FYEKMQ, per germline (reference sequence). V lost 1 base to trimming and J lost 0 bases, with 6 bases between them. The CDR3 is CASSLVGANTGELFF. CDR3 in DNA: TGTGCCAGCAGCTTAGTTGGCGCGAACACCGGGGAGCTGTTTTTT.

This clone was found many times. The chain is built from TRBV5-1 and TRBJ1-3; TRBD1 might be the D (5 bases). Trimming stripped 0 bases from V and 2 bases from J, with 9 bases between. CDR1 and CDR2 from the germline V gene are SGHRS and YFSETQ. This CDR3 has 15 residues. CDR3 in DNA: TGCGCCAGCAGCTTGGCACAGGCGGCTGGAAACACCATATATTTT. This translates into CASSLAQAAGNTIYF.

The chain recombines TRBV28 with TRBJ1-1; weak D call: TRBD1 (6 bases). Germline V gene sequence: CDR1 MDHEN, CDR2 SYDVKM. Deletions cut 6 bases from V and 7 bases from J, with 18 bases between. The CDR3 totals 14 residues. The CDR3 nucleotides are TGTGCCAGCAGCCTTACGCCGGGACAAAGTGAAGCTTTCTTT. This translates into CASSLTPGQSEAFF. Looking up the rest from reference TRBV28 and TRBJ1-1 gives the full variable domain: DVKVTQSSRYLVKRTGEKVFLECVQDMDHENMFWYRQDPGLGLRLIYFSYDVKMKEKGDIPEGYSVSREKKERFSLILESASTNQTSMYLCASSLTPGQSEAFFGQGTRLTVV.

V is TRBV29-1 and J is TRBJ2-2, with TRBD2 matching over 10 bases. The V gene end was trimmed by 5 bases and the J gene end by 3 bases; junction bases not matched to a gene: 15. Germline-derived CDR1 and CDR2 are SQVTM and ANQGSEA. The CDR3 totals 18 residues. The CDR3 region is CSVSDPNLSGRYTGELFF. For the CDR3, the DNA is TGCAGCGTTTCGGACCCTAACCTTAGCGGGAGGTACACCGGGGAGCTGTTTTTT.

The chain recombines TRBV9 with TRBJ2-3; 10 nucleotides line up with TRBD2. V trimming: 1 base; J trimming: 3 bases; junction bases outside the gene matches: 2. The CDR3 is made up of 15 amino acids. The germline gives CDR1 SGDLS, CDR2 YYNGEE. The CDR3 protein is CASSVLAGATDTQYF. Written as DNA, the CDR3 is TGTGCCAGCAGCGTACTAGCGGGAGCAACAGATACGCAGTATTTT.

The count of this clone is one. This may come from a read error, since a much larger clone is one base off. Other DNA sequences in this specimen translate into the identical CDR3. The V gene is TRBV10-2, the J gene TRBJ1-1; weak D call: TRBD1 (6 bases). Germline loops: CDR1 WSHSY, CDR2 SAAADI. The V end lost 3 bases, the J end lost 3 bases, and 8 bases lay between the germline ends. The CDR3 spans 13 residues. CDR3 nucleotides: TGCGCCAGCAGTGACGGACAGCACACTGAAGCTTTCTTT. Protein: CASSDGQHTEAFF.

This clone was seen a handful of times. This sequence joins TRBV30 and TRBJ2-3, with D maybe TRBD2 (5 bases). Between the trimmed V and J ends, which lost 0 bases and 3 bases, there was a span of 10 bases. This CDR3 has 14 amino acids. Germline V lookup: CDR1 GTSNPN, CDR2 SVGIG (reference sequence). The CDR3 DNA follows: TGTGCCTGGAGTGTATGGCGAGGGACAGATACGCAGTATTTT. This gives the protein CAWSVWRGTDTQYF.

The chain joins TRBV15 to TRBJ2-1, with D perhaps TRBD1 or TRBD2 (6 bases each). Trimming left V 9 bases short and J 7 bases short, with 19 bases between. The CDR3 is 14 amino acids. From germline, CDR1 is LNHNV and CDR2 YYDKDF (reference sequence). This CDR3 is CATRRGRRVNEQFF. The CDR3 nucleotides are TGTGCCACAAGGAGGGGGAGAAGGGTTAATGAGCAGTTCTTC.

The chain has TRBV6-5 and TRBJ2-5; D not resolved. This CDR3 has 13 residues. Trimming removed 8 bases from V and 5 bases from J, with 15 bases in between. CDR1 is MNHEY, CDR2 SVGAGI, per germline. The CDR3 nucleotides read TGTGCCAGCGGCGGATCCCACGGGGAGACCCAGTACTTC. Encoded protein: CASGGSHGETQYF.

The rearrangement links TRBV14 to TRBJ1-1; no definite D call. V lost 3 bases to trimming and J lost 4 bases, with 15 bases between them. The CDR3 is made up of 15 amino acids. Germline V gene lookup returns CDR1 SGHDN and CDR2 FVKESK. For the CDR3, the DNA is TGTGCCAGCAGCCAGTTAGCGGCGAGGGTCACTGAAGCTTTCTTT. Translated: CASSQLAARVTEAFF.

This chain joins TRBV11-2 and TRBJ2-7, with 9 bases lining up with TRBD1. Germline CDR1 and CDR2: SGHAT and FQNNGV. The CDR3 consists of 15 residues. After removal of 5 bases from V and 3 bases from J, the junction contained 8 bases not matched to a gene. CDR3 region: CASSLGTGTLYEQYF. As DNA, the CDR3 is TGTGCCAGCAGCCTGGGGACAGGGACTCTCTACGAGCAGTACTTC.

The chain is built from TRBV11-2 and TRBJ2-2; a weak D match, TRBD1 (5 bases). V dropped 2 bases and J dropped 4 bases, with 14 bases sitting between them. This CDR3 contains 16 residues. Germline V gives CDR1 SGHAT, CDR2 FQNNGV. The CDR3 region has the DNA TGTGCCAGCAGCTTACTTCGTGGGGCTGGCACCGGGGAGCTGTTTTTT. Translated, it gives CASSLLRGAGTGELFF.